One and the same sample provided the 27 T cell receptor beta chains below, sequenced in a study of T cell clonality in common variable immunodeficiency. Profiled with immunoSEQ multiplex PCR; TCRdb holds only in-frame clones, not every one. The sample yields 35,000 or so clones, without any singletons. Sequencing input: peripheral blood mononuclear cells. Receptor source: a person between 18 and 69 years old in good health.

This clone was seen repeatedly, ten times or more. The read terminates 3 residues ahead of where the CDR3 ends, so the germline J gene completes it. The chain recombines TRBV7-2 with TRBJ1-1; D perhaps matches TRBD1 (6 bases). With 6 bases removed from V and 5 bases from J, the gap between germline ends came to 16 bases. The CDR3 has 14 residues. Germline CDR1 SGHTA, CDR2 FQGNSA. The sequenced CDR3 bases are TGTGCCAGCAGGGATAGGGGGACGGGAACTGAA. Translating it yields CASRDRGTGTE. Given in full, the CDR3 is CASRDRGTGTEAFF.

There are many counts of this clone. From the germline J gene comes the end of the CDR3, since the read stops 3 residues before it. This chain joins TRBV7-2 and TRBJ1-2; unclear D gene. Trimming pared 0 bases from V and 5 bases from J, leaving 10 bases between. The CDR3 is made up of 14 amino acids. Looked up from germline, CDR1 is SGHTA and CDR2 is FQGNSA. The CDR3 DNA, read in part, is TGTGCCAGCAGCTTAGCGGCAGATACATATGGC. It codes for CASSLAADTYG. From start to end, the CDR3 is CASSLAADTYGYTF.

This clone was observed many times. The CDR3 end lies 3 residues beyond the end of the read and is filled in from the germline J gene. The rearrangement uses TRBV10-3 and TRBJ2-1, with D perhaps TRBD1 (7 bases). Trimming left V 3 bases short and J 7 bases short, with 16 bases between. The CDR3 contains 15 residues. Per germline, CDR1 ENHRY and CDR2 SYGVKD. The CDR3 protein is CAISDVEGAVNEQFF. The DNA read from the CDR3 is TGTGCCATCAGTGATGTGGAGGGGGCCGTTAATGAG.

The table lists this clone with many counts. Read data end 3 residues before the CDR3 end; the end is taken from the germline J gene. The chain employs TRBV7-3 and TRBJ2-1, with D unclear. Trimming shortened V by 2 bases and J by 2 bases, and 13 bases separated the two germline ends. The CDR3 consists of 16 residues. Germline CDR1 reads SGHTA; CDR2 reads FQGTGA. CDR3: CASSLWADEAYNEQFF. The CDR3 bases that were read are TGTGCCAGCAGCTTATGGGCTGATGAGGCCTACAATGAG.

Ten or more counts support this clone. The sequenced fragment ends 3 residues before the CDR3 boundary, so the rest is inferred from the germline J gene. V and J are TRBV29-1 and TRBJ1-5; D is perhaps TRBD1 (5 bases). The CDR3 runs 13 residues. Germline V gene sequence: CDR1 SQVTM, CDR2 ANQGSEA. The ends were cut back, 7 bases at V and 4 bases at J, with 14 bases in the middle. CDR3 in amino acids: CSALGGGNQPQHF. The sequenced CDR3 bases are TGCAGCGCGCTCGGGGGTGGGAATCAGCCC.

This clone has a count of ten or more. The read terminates 3 residues before the CDR3 end, so the remaining end is supplied by the germline J gene. The gene calls are TRBV20-1 and TRBJ1-2; 11 bases line up with TRBD1. The V gene's germline CDR1 is DFQATT and CDR2 SNEGSKA (reference sequence). The CDR3 covers 14 residues. V trimming: 1 base; J trimming: 4 bases; junction bases outside the gene matches: 2. Incomplete CDR3 DNA: TGCAGTGCTAGAGGGGACAGGGGGGGCTATGGC. Encoded protein: CSARGDRGGYG. The full CDR3 sequence reads CSARGDRGGYGYTF.

This clone was seen repeatedly, ten times or more. The DNA ends 3 residues before the CDR3 does, and the rest of the CDR3 is filled in from the germline J gene. The chain joins TRBV5-1 to TRBJ1-1; D is possibly TRBD1 (5 bases). V was pared by 3 bases and J by 0 bases, with 15 bases between. There are 16 residues in the CDR3. In germline, CDR1 is SGHRS, CDR2 YFSETQ. CDR3 in amino acids: CASSSGLHNLNTEAFF. Partial CDR3 DNA: TGCGCCAGCAGCTCGGGACTTCACAACCTGAACACTGAA.

There are many counts of this clone. The read ends 3 residues shy of where the CDR3 ends; the end is completed using the germline J gene. The chain combines TRBV30 with TRBJ2-6; D ambiguous. This CDR3 comprises 17 residues. Per germline, CDR1 GTSNPN and CDR2 SVGIG (reference sequence). Trimming removed 3 bases from V and 0 bases from J, with 15 bases in between. CDR3 sequence reads: CAWSDKLMGSGANVLTF. The DNA read from the CDR3 is TGTGCCTGGAGCGACAAGCTTATGGGCTCTGGGGCCAACGTC. The variable domain in full, completed from reference TRBV30 and TRBJ2-6, reads SQTIHQWPATLVQPVGSPLSLECTVEGTSNPNLYWYRQAAGRGLQLLFYSVGIGQISSEVPQNLSASRPQDRQFILSSKKLLLSDSGFYLCAWSDKLMGSGANVLTFGAGSRLTVL.

This clone was seen ten or more times. The read falls 3 residues short of the CDR3 end, and the missing part is taken from the germline J gene. This chain links TRBV18 with TRBJ1-1; 10 nucleotides match TRBD1. The CDR3 runs 17 residues. V was pared by 6 bases and J by 1 base, with 11 bases of the junction left unmatched. Germline values: CDR1 KGHSH, CDR2 LQKENI. Here the CDR3 reads CASSVRVTGGTNTEAFF. The sequenced CDR3 bases are TGTGCCAGCTCTGTCAGAGTGACAGGGGGCACGAACACTGAA.

This clone was recorded at least ten times. The read terminates 3 residues ahead of where the CDR3 ends, so the germline J gene completes it. The chain has TRBV12-5 and TRBJ1-2, with no clear D. Per the germline V gene, CDR1 is LGHNT and CDR2 is FRNRAP. V was clipped by 7 bases and J by 4 bases, with 16 bases between them. The CDR3 has 14 residues. The CDR3 bases that were read are TGTGCTAGTGCTAAAACGGACGGGGTCTATGGC. Translation gives CASAKTDGVYG. The entire CDR3 is CASAKTDGVYGYTF.

This clone was recorded many times. With the read ending 3 residues before the CDR3 end, the germline J gene is used to fill in that end. The V call is TRBV29-1, the J call TRBJ1-1, with TRBD1 matching over 7 bases. Looked up from germline, CDR1 is SQVTM and CDR2 is ANQGSEA. The V segment lost 7 bases and the J segment 4 bases; nucleotides outside the gene matches: 6. The CDR3 contains 12 residues. The CDR3 loop is CSAARQGTEAFF. The DNA read from the CDR3 is TGCAGCGCGGCCCGACAGGGCACTGAA.

This clone was observed many times. The read terminates 3 residues before the CDR3 end, so the remaining end is supplied by the germline J gene. The chain has TRBV2 and TRBJ2-1, with 8 bases fitting TRBD1. Germline-derived CDR1 and CDR2 are SNHLY and FYNNEI. Trimming cost V 4 bases and J 6 bases; bases outside gene matches: 8. CDR3 size: 15 residues. CDR3 protein: CASSVGQGAANEQFF. The sequenced CDR3 bases are TGTGCCAGCAGTGTAGGACAGGGAGCGGCCAATGAG.

This clone was detected ten times or more. The junction departs from the called germline gene at one end, perhaps through a read error. The CDR3 end is not reached by the read, which stops 3 residues before it; the germline J gene fills it in. This chain uses TRBV4-2 with TRBJ1-6; TRBD1 matches at 8 bases. The germline CDR1 and CDR2 sequences are LGHNA and YNFKEQ. CDR3 length: 17 residues. The sequenced CDR3 bases are TGCGCCAGCAGCCAACAGGTCGGACAGGGACAAATTGGGTCC. The encoded protein is CASSQQVGQGQIGS. The CDR3 in its entirety is CASSQQVGQGQIGSLHF.

At least ten counts were recorded for this clone. The junction differs from germline at one of its ends, possibly a read error. The CDR3 end is not reached by the read, which stops 3 residues before it; the germline J gene fills it in. The V call is TRBV4-2, the J call TRBJ2-7; 9 nucleotides line up with TRBD1. This CDR3 spans 13 amino acids. Germline assignment: CDR1 LGHNA and CDR2 YNFKEQ. CDR3 protein: CASSLGQGYEQYF. CDR3 DNA (partial): TGCGCCAGCAGCCTGGGACAGGGCTACGAG.

This clone is medium-sized by share. The read ends 3 residues shy of where the CDR3 ends; the end is completed using the germline J gene. The chain links TRBV30 to TRBJ2-6, with a possible D match to TRBD2 (6 bases). The CDR3 length is 17 residues. V gave up 3 bases and J gave up 1 base, with 16 bases separating them. CDR1 GTSNPN and CDR2 SVGIG come from the germline V gene (reference sequence). This CDR3 reads CAWSKFSGTSGANVLTF. The sequenced CDR3 bases are TGTGCCTGGAGCAAGTTCTCCGGGACTTCTGGGGCCAACGTC.

A note on this clone: The CDR3 end lies 3 residues beyond the end of the read and is filled in from the germline J gene. The rearrangement links TRBV19 to TRBJ2-7; 8 bases agree with TRBD2. Germline loops: CDR1 LNHDA, CDR2 SQIVND (reference sequence). The CDR3 is 13 residues long. The junction had 5 bases not matched to a gene; V was cut back by 4 bases and J by 6 bases. The CDR3 spells CASSRGLDFEQYF. CDR3 DNA, as far as it was read: TGTGCCAGTAGTAGGGGACTAGATTTCGAG.

This clone has ten or more counts. The read falls 3 residues short of the CDR3 end, and the missing part is taken from the germline J gene. The chain joins TRBV5-1 to TRBJ2-7, with 11 positions matching TRBD2. Germline V gives CDR1 SGHRS, CDR2 YFSETQ. The CDR3 runs to 15 residues. With V trimmed by 1 base and J by 3 bases, 3 bases remained unmatched. The DNA read from the CDR3 is TGCGCCAGCAGCTTGACTAGCGGGGGCCTCTACGAG. It specifies CASSLTSGGLYE. In full, the CDR3 is CASSLTSGGLYEQYF.

In this sample, this clone turned up many times. The CDR3 end is not reached by the read, which stops 3 residues before it; the germline J gene fills it in. This rearrangement joins TRBV10-3 to TRBJ2-2, with D unclear. From germline, CDR1 is ENHRY and CDR2 SYGVKD. This CDR3 region has 14 residues. The germline V and J ends were trimmed by 6 bases and 4 bases, with 12 bases remaining between them. The sequenced CDR3 bases are TGTGCCATCAGCACCCTTGACATCACCGGGGAG. Its translation is CAISTLDITGE. Given in full, the CDR3 is CAISTLDITGELFF.

Ten or more counts support this clone. From the germline J gene comes the end of the CDR3, since the read stops 3 residues before it. V and J are TRBV7-8 and TRBJ2-3, with a tentative D call TRBD2 (6 bases). V was pared by 1 base and J by 7 bases, with 18 bases between. Germline V gene data show CDR1 as SGHVS and CDR2 as FQNEAQ. This CDR3 region has 16 residues. CDR3 residues: CASSLGTTNRGNTQYF. The covered CDR3 bases are TGTGCCAGCAGCTTAGGGACTACCAATAGGGGAAATACG.

Turning to this clone: The read ends 3 residues before the CDR3 terminus; that terminus is restored from the germline J gene. The chain recombines TRBV7-2 with TRBJ1-2; 7 bases map to TRBD1. There are 14 residues in the CDR3. Germline CDR1 and CDR2: SGHTA and FQGNSA. CDR3 bases read: TGTGCCAGCAGCTTAGCCACAGGGGCCTACGAC. Translation gives CASSLATGAYD. The full CDR3 is CASSLATGAYDYTF.

This clone was counted only a few times. Compared with germline, one end of the junction differs, possibly owing to a read error. The read terminates 3 residues before the CDR3 end, so the remaining end is supplied by the germline J gene. This chain uses TRBV18 with TRBJ2-1; 7 bases are a match to TRBD2. The CDR3 is made up of 15 amino acids. Germline values: CDR1 KGHSH, CDR2 LQKENI. The CDR3 loop is CASSLCGRGNNEQFF. The CDR3 DNA, read in part, is TGCGCCAGCTCACTGTGTGGGAGGGGTAACAATGAG.

The sample holds many counts of this clone. Sequencing ends 3 residues short of the CDR3 end; the germline J gene provides the rest. The chain carries TRBV10-2 and TRBJ1-1; D is unclear. Germline V lookup: CDR1 WSHSY, CDR2 SAAADI. Deletions cut 7 bases from V and 1 base from J, with 13 bases between. CDR3 size: 14 residues. Here the CDR3 reads CASNAGWTNTEAFF. The CDR3 DNA, read in part, is TGCGCCAGCAATGCGGGATGGACGAACACTGAA.

This clone showed up many times. The observed sequence ends 3 residues before the CDR3 terminus, with the missing tail filled in from the germline J gene. The chain couples TRBV4-1 to TRBJ2-7; tentatively, D is TRBD2 (5 bases). Per the germline V gene, CDR1 is MGHRA and CDR2 is YSYEKL. The CDR3 is 13 amino acids. Between the trimmed V and J ends, which lost 3 bases and 0 bases, there was a span of 6 bases. This chain's CDR3 is CASSQTNSYEQYF. CDR3 DNA, as far as it was read: TGCGCCAGCAGCCAGACTAACTCCTACGAG.

A note on this clone: The missing CDR3 end, 3 residues past where the read stops, is filled in from the germline J gene. The gene calls are TRBV10-2 and TRBJ1-6; 7 bases match TRBD1. CDR3 size: 16 residues. Germline V lookup: CDR1 WSHSY, CDR2 SAAADI. Trimming cost V 6 bases and J 0 bases; bases outside gene matches: 5. The part of the CDR3 DNA that was read is TGCGCCAGCAGGGGACAGACCAGCTCCTATAATTCACCC. As protein: CASRGQTSSYNSP. The complete CDR3 reads CASRGQTSSYNSPLHF.

This clone was seen at least ten times. From the germline J gene comes the end of the CDR3, since the read stops 3 residues before it. V usage is TRBV20-1 and J usage is TRBJ1-2; tentatively, D is TRBD1 (6 bases). CDR3 length equals 12 residues. Trimming removed 5 bases at V and 1 base at J, with 8 bases between. Per the germline V gene, CDR1 is DFQATT and CDR2 is SNEGSKA (reference sequence). The sequenced part of the CDR3 DNA is TGCAGTGCTCAAGGGGGTAACTATGGC. It is translated as CSAQGGNYG. The CDR3 in full is CSAQGGNYGYTF.

This clone was counted ten times or more. The CDR3 end falls 3 residues outside the read, so it is completed with the germline J gene. This chain links TRBV5-1 with TRBJ2-7, with 14 bases that match TRBD2. This CDR3 is 15 amino acids long. Germline trimming cut 6 bases from V and 3 bases from J; bases unmatched to any gene: 5. CDR1 is SGHRS, CDR2 YFSETQ, per germline. Partial CDR3 DNA: TGCGCCAGCATGCGACTAGCGGGAGGGGACTACGAG. Its protein product is CASMRLAGGDYE. The whole CDR3 region reads CASMRLAGGDYEQYF.

This clone was seen many times. The sequenced fragment ends 3 residues before the CDR3 boundary, so the rest is inferred from the germline J gene. The chain combines TRBV20-1 with TRBJ2-5, with TRBD2 identical over 10 bases. Germline trimming cut 6 bases from V and 5 bases from J; bases unmatched to any gene: 6. Germline CDR1 and CDR2: DFQATT and SNEGSKA (reference sequence). The CDR3 sequence is 13 residues long. The sequenced CDR3 bases are TGCAGTGCACCTACTAGCGGGACGGAGACC. Translating gives CSAPTSGTET. From start to end, the CDR3 is CSAPTSGTETQYF.